The 29 T cell receptor beta chains listed next were all sequenced from one sample in a study of identical twins. TCRdb fed the 5' RACE reads into MiXCR, producing one record per CDR3 protein. This sample yields some 730,000 distinct CDR3 sequences, of which 15% to 20% are seen a single time; about 12% belongs to the top ten. The data were also submitted as part of a second study, on T cells expressing NK-cell markers.

The sample consisted of PBMCs. These TCRs come from a woman between 18 and 30 years old in good health.

This clonotype was found once. The chain links TRBV5-8 to TRBJ2-3; a possible D gene is TRBD1 (6 bases). The CDR3 is made up of 16 amino acids. From germline, CDR1 is SGHTS and CDR2 YDEGEE. V was clipped by 4 bases and J by 5 bases, with 20 bases between them. The CDR3 loop reads CASSPLQGFHGDTQYF. The CDR3 nucleotides are TGTGCCAGCAGCCCGCTACAGGGATTTCATGGAGATACGCAGTATTTT.

This clonotype has a handful of counts. J is TRBJ2-1 and V is TRBV24-1, with 13 bases identical to TRBD2. CDR3 size: 17 residues. The ends lost 4 bases at V and 9 bases at J; junction bases unmatched: 11. Germline V gives CDR1 KGHDR, CDR2 SFDVKD. CDR3 DNA sequence: TGTGCCACCAGTGACGCGACTAGCGGGGGGATCCGGGGTGAGCAGTTCTTC. Translating it yields CATSDATSGGIRGEQFF.

This clonotype was counted many times. The J gene is TRBJ2-7, the V gene TRBV6-5, with D possibly being TRBD1 (5 bases). Trimming removed 2 bases from V and 5 bases from J, with 19 bases in between. There are 16 residues in the CDR3. Germline loops: CDR1 MNHEY, CDR2 SVGAGI. CDR3 residues: CASSYGVRVKGHEQYF. The CDR3 DNA is TGTGCCAGCAGTTACGGGGTCAGGGTAAAGGGCCACGAGCAGTACTTC.

This clonotype has only a few counts. This rearrangement joins TRBV3-1 to TRBJ2-1; D remains ambiguous. Looked up from germline, CDR1 is LGHDT and CDR2 is YNNKEL (reference sequence). The CDR3 is made up of 14 amino acids. V was shortened by 3 bases and J by 5 bases, with 11 bases between the two germline ends. The CDR3: CASSQRGTHNEQFF. The CDR3 DNA follows: TGTGCCAGCAGCCAGCGAGGAACCCACAATGAGCAGTTCTTC.

The chain recombines TRBV4-3 with TRBJ2-3; 9 nucleotides match TRBD2. Germline CDR1 is LGHNA and CDR2 is YSLEER. The V segment lost 0 bases and the J segment 4 bases; nucleotides outside the gene matches: 5. This CDR3 has 16 residues. The CDR3 DNA reads as TGCGCCAGCAGCCAAGACTTAGCGGGAGCGGCAGATACGCAGTATTTT. It translates to CASSQDLAGAADTQYF.

This clonotype has a handful of counts. This chain uses TRBV20-1 with TRBJ2-1, with 10 bases that match TRBD2. The V gene's germline CDR1 is DFQATT and CDR2 SNEGSKA (reference sequence). The V and J ends lost 6 bases and 1 base, in that order; junction bases with no gene match: 6. This CDR3 has 15 residues. The CDR3 bases are TGCAGTGCCACCGTAGCGGGAGGATCCTACAATGAGCAGTTCTTC. This codes for CSATVAGGSYNEQFF.

The chain employs TRBV27 and TRBJ2-1, with a weak D call TRBD1 (6 bases). Germline V gene data show CDR1 as MNHEY and CDR2 as SMNVEV (reference sequence). The CDR3 is 15 residues long. Trimming pared 6 bases from V and 3 bases from J, leaving 15 bases between. CDR3 residues: CASSSLGALYNEQFF. The CDR3 DNA reads TGTGCCAGCAGCTCTTTGGGGGCCCTCTACAATGAGCAGTTCTTC.

The chain combines TRBV20-1 with TRBJ2-5, with D uncertain. Deletions cut 3 bases from V and 1 base from J, with 9 bases between. There are 13 residues in the CDR3. The germline V gene encodes CDR1 DFQATT and CDR2 SNEGSKA (reference sequence). This CDR3 reads CSASQGSQETQYF. CDR3 sequence (DNA): TGCAGTGCTAGTCAAGGGTCCCAAGAGACCCAGTACTTC.

This clonotype turned up a few times. This chain uses TRBV28 with TRBJ2-3; TRBD1 matches at 9 bases. The junction had 9 bases not matched to a gene; V was cut back by 10 bases and J by 7 bases. The CDR3 covers 13 residues. Looked up from germline, CDR1 is MDHEN and CDR2 is SYDVKM. CDR3 nucleotide sequence: TGTGCCACCACAGGGGGCGCATCATATACGCAGTATTTT. Protein product: CATTGGASYTQYF.

V usage is TRBV20-1 and J usage is TRBJ2-5; the match to TRBD2 covers 8 bases. The CDR3 spans 14 residues. In germline, CDR1 is DFQATT, CDR2 SNEGSKA (reference sequence). Trimming at V came to 0 bases and at J to 4 bases, leaving 4 bases not matched to a gene. CDR3 in amino acids: CSARDQSGGETQYF. As DNA, the CDR3 is TGCAGTGCTAGAGATCAGAGCGGGGGAGAGACCCAGTACTTC.

This clonotype showed up just a few times. The chain is built from TRBV12-3 or TRBV12-4 and TRBJ2-5; 7 bases match TRBD1. V shed 6 bases and J 2 bases; nucleotides not matched to a gene: 9. The CDR3 length is 15 residues. The CDR3 loop reads CASRPGQARQETQYF. The CDR3, as DNA: TGTGCCAGCAGACCCGGACAGGCGAGACAAGAGACCCAGTACTTC.

The chain links TRBV29-1 to TRBJ2-7; no clear D gene. The V end was cut by 4 bases, the J end by 3 bases, with 13 bases between. Germline V lookup: CDR1 SQVTM, CDR2 ANQGSEA. There are 13 residues in the CDR3. The CDR3, as DNA: TGCAGCGTTGTTACGATAGGTAGCTACGAGCAGTACTTC. This sequence encodes CSVVTIGSYEQYF.

The chain has TRBV12-3 or TRBV12-4 and TRBJ2-3, with TRBD1 matching 9 bases. The CDR3 extends over 15 amino acids. Trimming at V came to 6 bases and at J to 6 bases, leaving 10 bases not matched to a gene. CDR3 in amino acids: CASSLRDRESDTQYF. DNA for the CDR3: TGTGCCAGCAGCCTTCGGGACAGGGAGTCCGATACGCAGTATTTT.

This clonotype has only a few counts. The gene calls are TRBV6-6 and TRBJ1-6; D gene uncertain. The CDR3 has 13 amino acids. CDR1 and CDR2 (germline): MNHNY, SVGAGI (reference sequence). V was clipped by 8 bases and J by 5 bases, with 10 bases between them. The CDR3 DNA reads as TGTGCCAGCGCCCGGTCGGATAATTCACCCCTCCACTTT. Its translation is CASARSDNSPLHF.

The chain recombines TRBV29-1 with TRBJ2-7, with TRBD1 identical over 8 bases. The germline gives CDR1 SQVTM, CDR2 ANQGSEA. The CDR3 has 15 residues. The trim removed 1 base at V and 6 bases at J, leaving 11 bases unmatched. This chain's CDR3 is CSVEADRGGLFEQYF. CDR3 nucleotide sequence: TGCAGCGTTGAAGCAGACAGGGGTGGCCTGTTCGAGCAGTACTTC.

This clonotype was observed a few times. The V call is TRBV7-8, the J call TRBJ1-2; D call uncertain. The V gene lost 4 bases and the J gene lost 1 base, with 10 bases spanning the gap. CDR1 and CDR2 from the germline V gene are SGHVS and FQNEAQ. The CDR3 contains 14 residues. The CDR3 is CASSSRGHNYGYTF. For the CDR3, the DNA is TGTGCCAGCAGCTCCCGAGGGCATAACTATGGCTACACCTTC. Full variable domain (missing parts from reference TRBV7-8 and TRBJ1-2): GAGVSQSPRYKVAKRGQDVALRCDPISGHVSLFWYQQALGQGPEFLTYFQNEAQLDKSGLPSDRFFAERPEGSVSTLKIQRTQQEDSAVYLCASSSRGHNYGYTFGSGTRLTVV.

The chain employs TRBV10-3 and TRBJ2-3; D possibly corresponds to TRBD2 (6 bases). This CDR3 region has 15 residues. Germline values: CDR1 ENHRY, CDR2 SYGVKD. Trimming shortened V by 6 bases and J by 3 bases, and 16 bases separated the two germline ends. As DNA, the CDR3 is TGTGCCATCAGCCAAACCGGGACTGGGACAGATACGCAGTATTTT. Amino acids: CAISQTGTGTDTQYF.

This clonotype was seen only a few times. V gene TRBV3-1 combines with J gene TRBJ1-2; tentative D call: TRBD1 (6 bases). CDR3 length: 14 amino acids. The V gene's germline CDR1 is LGHDT and CDR2 YNNKEL (reference sequence). The V gene lost 4 bases and the J gene lost 5 bases, with 14 bases spanning the gap. The CDR3 reads CASSPLGGGYGYTF. DNA for the CDR3: TGTGCCAGCAGCCCGCTCGGAGGGGGATATGGCTACACCTTC.

This clonotype was seen at least ten times. The chain joins TRBV24-1 to TRBJ2-3; D perhaps matches TRBD2 (5 bases). This CDR3 region has 17 residues. Trimming pared 3 bases from V and 2 bases from J, leaving 17 bases between. Germline CDR1 KGHDR, CDR2 SFDVKD. CDR3 bases: TGTGCCACCAGTGATCCCAGTGGAGGAATCGCCACAGATACGCAGTATTTT. This translates into CATSDPSGGIATDTQYF.

This clonotype appeared a few times. The chain combines TRBV20-1 with TRBJ2-7; 10 bases are shared with TRBD2. Germline CDR1 is DFQATT and CDR2 is SNEGSKA (reference sequence). The CDR3 is 15 residues long. V trimming: 6 bases; J trimming: 0 bases; junction bases outside the gene matches: 8. The CDR3 region has the DNA TGCAGTGCCAGACCCAGCGGGAGGGTCTCCTACGAGCAGTACTTC. Protein: CSARPSGRVSYEQYF.

The V gene is TRBV12-3 or TRBV12-4, the J gene TRBJ2-3, with 12 nucleotides matching TRBD1. Trimming removed 6 bases from V and 2 bases from J; junction bases left unmatched: 18. The CDR3 has 20 amino acids. The CDR3 DNA follows: TGTGCCAGCAGCCCAGGGGGACAGGGGGCTTCATTCGATATCACAGATACGCAGTATTTT. Translated, it gives CASSPGGQGASFDITDTQYF.

This chain joins TRBV6-5 and TRBJ2-7; TRBD2 agrees at 7 bases. After removal of 3 bases from V and 3 bases from J, the junction contained 14 bases not matched to a gene. CDR1 MNHEY and CDR2 SVGAGI come from the germline V gene. This CDR3 is 17 amino acids long. The CDR3 reads CASSYNPSGKYHYEQYF. As DNA, the CDR3 is TGTGCCAGCAGTTATAACCCTAGCGGAAAATACCACTACGAGCAGTACTTC.

V and J are TRBV14 and TRBJ1-2, with D hard to call. V shed 0 bases and J shed 7 bases, with 12 bases lying between them. The CDR3 consists of 14 residues. CDR1 SGHDN and CDR2 FVKESK come from the germline V gene. The CDR3 region is CASSQDFQVAGYTF. The CDR3, as DNA: TGTGCCAGCAGCCAAGATTTCCAGGTAGCTGGCTACACCTTC.

Regarding this clonotype: A junction end diverges from the germline sequence, so it may reflect a read error. The gene calls are TRBV27 and TRBJ2-2, with TRBD2 matching 13 bases. The CDR3 has 19 residues. The germline V gene has CDR1 MNHEY and CDR2 SMNVEV (reference sequence). CDR3: CTSSLALRGLAGRTGELFF. In DNA form, the CDR3 reads TGTACCAGCAGTTTAGCGCTCAGGGGACTAGCGGGACGCACCGGGGAGCTGTTTTTT.

This clonotype was picked up a small number of times. J is TRBJ1-2 and V is TRBV10-1; D might be TRBD1 (5 bases). V was cut by 2 bases and J by 4 bases, with 17 bases left in between. CDR1 is WNHNN and CDR2 is SYGVQD in the germline V gene (reference sequence). The CDR3 loop spans 16 amino acids. CDR3 protein: CASSEQVDTERYGYTF. DNA for the CDR3: TGCGCCAGCAGTGAGCAGGTGGACACTGAACGCTATGGCTACACCTTC.

This clonotype was observed a few times. The chain couples TRBV7-2 to TRBJ2-1; D might be TRBD1 or TRBD2, each matching 5 bases. The CDR3 is made up of 20 amino acids. The ends were cut back, 3 bases at V and 0 bases at J, with 24 bases in the middle. The germline V gene has CDR1 SGHTA and CDR2 FQGNSA. CDR3 residues: CASSFALAAGTTSSYNEQFF. The CDR3 DNA is TGTGCCAGCAGCTTTGCCCTAGCCGCCGGGACCACGAGCTCCTACAATGAGCAGTTCTTC.

The chain is built from TRBV15 and TRBJ2-7, with a tentative D call TRBD2 (6 bases). The CDR3 loop spans 14 amino acids. Trimming removed 0 bases from V and 6 bases from J, with 12 bases in between. CDR1 and CDR2 from the germline V gene are LNHNV and YYDKDF (reference sequence). DNA for the CDR3: TGTGCCACCAGCAGAGAACGGAGGGTACGCGAGCAGTACTTC. Translation gives CATSRERRVREQYF. Supplemented by reference TRBV15 and TRBJ2-7, the full variable domain reads DAMVIQNPRYQVTQFGKPVTLSCSQTLNHNVMYWYQQKSSQAPKLLFHYYDKDFNNEADTPDNFQSRRPNTSFCFLDIRSPGLGDTAMYLCATSRERRVREQYFGPGTRLTVT.

The chain carries TRBV12-3 or TRBV12-4 and TRBJ1-5; a weak D match, TRBD1 (5 bases). V shed 6 bases and J shed 4 bases, with 16 bases lying between them. This CDR3 has 15 amino acids. For the CDR3, the DNA is TGTGCCAGCAGCGACAGTAGGAGCCGAAATCAGCCCCAGCATTTT. This codes for CASSDSRSRNQPQHF.

This clonotype was observed a handful of times. The rearrangement joins TRBV6-2 or TRBV6-3 to TRBJ2-7, with no clear D. This CDR3 spans 12 amino acids. With 4 bases removed from V and 5 bases from J, the gap between germline ends came to 9 bases. CDR1 MNHEY and CDR2 SVGEGT come from the germline V gene. The CDR3 DNA follows: TGTGCCAGCAGTTTGAGACCCCACGAGCAGTACTTC. It translates to CASSLRPHEQYF.